The TCR beta chain described here comes from a study of OX40 agonist ivuxolimab in advanced cancers. Per the germline V gene, CDR1 is SGHTA and CDR2 is FQGNSA. V was pared by 5 bases and J by 5 bases, with 16 bases between. This CDR3 has 15 residues. Autoimmune disease history or systemic immunosuppression was exclusionary. Clones were read by immunoSEQ multiplex PCR, and TCRdb kept only the in-frame ones, dropping some. The data contain around 50,000 clones, 89% of them seen just once; the ten biggest clones take up 10% to 15%. The clonotype comes from an adult with an advanced solid tumor such as melanoma, head and neck, liver or kidney cancer. The genes are TRBV7-2 and TRBJ2-1, with D possibly TRBD2 on 5 matching bases. Sample: CD4+ or CD8+ T cells sorted from blood, taken in a trial of the OX40 agonist ivuxolimab. CDR3: CASSPGYLGNNEQFF. CDR3 nucleotide sequence: TGTGCCAGCAGCCCGGGCTACCTCGGGAACAATGAGCAGTTCTTC.